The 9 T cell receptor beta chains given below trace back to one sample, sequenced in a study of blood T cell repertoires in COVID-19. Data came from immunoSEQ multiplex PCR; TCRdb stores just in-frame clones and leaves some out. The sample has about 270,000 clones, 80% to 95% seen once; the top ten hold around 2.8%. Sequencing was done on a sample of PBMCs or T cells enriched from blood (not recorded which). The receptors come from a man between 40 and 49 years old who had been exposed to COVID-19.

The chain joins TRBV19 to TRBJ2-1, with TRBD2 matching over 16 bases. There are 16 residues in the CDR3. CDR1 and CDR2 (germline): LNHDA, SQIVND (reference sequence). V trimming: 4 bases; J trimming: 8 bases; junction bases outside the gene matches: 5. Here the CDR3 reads CASSTTGTSGRDEQFF. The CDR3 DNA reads TGTGCCAGTAGTACGACGGGGACTAGCGGGAGGGATGAGCAGTTCTTC. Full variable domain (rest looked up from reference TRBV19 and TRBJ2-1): DGGITQSPKYLFRKEGQNVTLSCEQNLNHDAMYWYRQDPGQGLRLIYYSQIVNDFQKGDIAEGYSVSREKKESFPLTVTSAQKNPTAFYLCASSTTGTSGRDEQFFGPGTRLTVL.

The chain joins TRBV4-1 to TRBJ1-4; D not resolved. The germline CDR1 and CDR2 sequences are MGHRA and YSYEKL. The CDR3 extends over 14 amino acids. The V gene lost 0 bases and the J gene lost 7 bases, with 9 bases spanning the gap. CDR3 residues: CASSQEVSSEKLFF. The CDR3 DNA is TGCGCCAGCAGCCAAGAGGTATCCAGTGAAAAACTGTTTTTT.

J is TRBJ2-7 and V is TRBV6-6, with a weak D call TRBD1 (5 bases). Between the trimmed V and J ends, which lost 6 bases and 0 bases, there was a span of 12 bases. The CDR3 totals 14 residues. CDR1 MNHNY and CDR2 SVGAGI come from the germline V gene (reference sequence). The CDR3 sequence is CASRWGQSSYEQYF. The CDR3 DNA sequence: TGTGCCAGCAGGTGGGGCCAAAGCTCCTACGAGCAGTACTTC.

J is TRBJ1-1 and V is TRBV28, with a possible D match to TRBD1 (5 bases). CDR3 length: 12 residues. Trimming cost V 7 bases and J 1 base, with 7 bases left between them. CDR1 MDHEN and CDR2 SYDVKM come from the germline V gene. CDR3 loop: CASTTANTEAFF. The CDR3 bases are TGTGCCAGCACGACAGCGAACACTGAAGCTTTCTTT.

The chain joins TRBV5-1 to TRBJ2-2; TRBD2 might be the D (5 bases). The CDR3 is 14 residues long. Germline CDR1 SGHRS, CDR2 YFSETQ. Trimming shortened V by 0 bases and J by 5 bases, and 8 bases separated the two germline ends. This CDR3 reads CASSLAGYTGELFF. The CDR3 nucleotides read TGCGCCAGCAGCTTGGCGGGATATACCGGGGAGCTGTTTTTT.

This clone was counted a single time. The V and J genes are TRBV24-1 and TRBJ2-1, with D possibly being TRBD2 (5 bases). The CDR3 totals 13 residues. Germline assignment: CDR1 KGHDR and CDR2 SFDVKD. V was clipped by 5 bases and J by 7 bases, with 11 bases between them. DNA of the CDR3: TGTGCCACCAGTGTTGAGGGTGGTAATGAGCAGTTCTTC. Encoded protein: CATSVEGGNEQFF.

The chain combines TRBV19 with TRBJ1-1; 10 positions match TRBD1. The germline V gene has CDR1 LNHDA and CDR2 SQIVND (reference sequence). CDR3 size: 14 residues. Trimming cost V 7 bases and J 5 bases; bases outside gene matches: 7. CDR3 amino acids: CASMFLGQGTEAFF. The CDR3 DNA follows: TGTGCCAGTATGTTTCTGGGACAGGGGACTGAAGCTTTCTTT.

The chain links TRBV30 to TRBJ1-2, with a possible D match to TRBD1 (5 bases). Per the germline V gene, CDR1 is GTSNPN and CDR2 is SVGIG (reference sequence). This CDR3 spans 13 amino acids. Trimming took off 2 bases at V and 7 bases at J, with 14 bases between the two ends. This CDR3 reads CAWSTPGKGGYTF. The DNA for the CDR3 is TGTGCCTGGAGTACCCCAGGGAAAGGTGGCTACACCTTC.

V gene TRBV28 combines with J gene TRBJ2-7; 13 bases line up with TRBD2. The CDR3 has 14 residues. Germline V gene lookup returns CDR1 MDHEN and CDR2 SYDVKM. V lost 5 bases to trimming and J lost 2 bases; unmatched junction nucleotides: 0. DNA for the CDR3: TGTGCCAGCAGTGGGACTAGCGGGACCTACGAGCAGTACTTC. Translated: CASSGTSGTYEQYF.